This T cell receptor (beta chain) was sequenced during a study of blood T cell repertoires in COVID-19. Study background: Material from acute and convalescent COVID-19 was sourced from the United States, Italy and Spain. The cDNA or gDNA used as material had been derived from T cells, B-cell-depleted T cells, or PBMCs.

The germline V gene has CDR1 MNHEY and CDR2 SVGEGT. This CDR3 comprises 16 residues. Trimming left V 2 bases short and J 2 bases short, with 15 bases between. TCRdb keeps only in-frame clones here, not all; method: immunoSEQ multiplex PCR. The table shows some 86,000 clones, with around 93% occurring only once. This clonotype was obtained from a human donor with active COVID-19. The donor label of this sample is uncertain. The rearrangement joins TRBV6-2 or TRBV6-3 to TRBJ2-5; unclear D gene. The sequencing input was peripheral blood. The DNA of the CDR3 is TGTGCCAGCAGTTACGTGGTAGCTTCCAGTCAAGAGACCCAGTACTTC. Its translation is CASSYVVASSQETQYF.